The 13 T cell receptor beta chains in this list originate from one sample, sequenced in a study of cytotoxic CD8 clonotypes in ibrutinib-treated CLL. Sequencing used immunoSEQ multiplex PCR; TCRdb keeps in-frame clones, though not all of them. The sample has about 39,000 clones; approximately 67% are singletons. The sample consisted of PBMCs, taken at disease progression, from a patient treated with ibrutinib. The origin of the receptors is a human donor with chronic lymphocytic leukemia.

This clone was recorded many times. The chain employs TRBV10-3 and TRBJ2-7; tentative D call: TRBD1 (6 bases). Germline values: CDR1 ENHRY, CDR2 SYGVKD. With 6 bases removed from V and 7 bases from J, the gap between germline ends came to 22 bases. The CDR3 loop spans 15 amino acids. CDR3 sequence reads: CAIRSIGTNPWEQYF. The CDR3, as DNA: TGTGCCATCAGGTCTATCGGGACAAACCCCTGGGAGCAGTACTTC.

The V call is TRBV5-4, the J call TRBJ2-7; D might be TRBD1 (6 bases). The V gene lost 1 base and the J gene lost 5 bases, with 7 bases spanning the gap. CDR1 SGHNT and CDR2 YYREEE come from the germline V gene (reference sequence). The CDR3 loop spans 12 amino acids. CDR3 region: CASSLTGNEQYF. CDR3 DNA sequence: TGTGCCAGCAGCTTGACAGGGAACGAGCAGTACTTC. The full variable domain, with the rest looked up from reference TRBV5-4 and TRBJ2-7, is ETGVTQSPTHLIKTRGQQVTLRCSSQSGHNTVSWYQQALGQGPQFIFQYYREEENGRGNFPPRFSGLQFPNYSSELNVNALELDDSALYLCASSLTGNEQYFGPGTRLTVT.

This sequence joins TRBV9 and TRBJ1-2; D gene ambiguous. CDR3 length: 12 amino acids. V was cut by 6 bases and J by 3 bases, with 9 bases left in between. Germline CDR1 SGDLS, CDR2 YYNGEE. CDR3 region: CASTTADYGYTF. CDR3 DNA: TGTGCCAGCACTACCGCCGACTATGGCTACACCTTC.

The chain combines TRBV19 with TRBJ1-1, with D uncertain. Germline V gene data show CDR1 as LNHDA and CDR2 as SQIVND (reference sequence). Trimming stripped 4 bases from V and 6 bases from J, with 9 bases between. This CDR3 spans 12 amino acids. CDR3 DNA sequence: TGTGCCAGTAGTACTCAAAGGGCTGAAGCTTTCTTT. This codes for CASSTQRAEAFF.

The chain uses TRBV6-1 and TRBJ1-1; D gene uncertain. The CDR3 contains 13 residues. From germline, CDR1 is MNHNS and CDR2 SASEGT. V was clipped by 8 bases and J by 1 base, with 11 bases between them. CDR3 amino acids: CASGEQGNTEAFF. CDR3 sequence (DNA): TGTGCCAGCGGGGAACAAGGGAACACTGAAGCTTTCTTT.

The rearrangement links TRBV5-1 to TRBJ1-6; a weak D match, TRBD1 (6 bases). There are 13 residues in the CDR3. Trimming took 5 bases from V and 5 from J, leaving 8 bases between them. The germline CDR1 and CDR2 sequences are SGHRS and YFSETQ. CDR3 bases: TGCGCCAGCAGATGGACAGATAATTCACCCCTCCACTTT. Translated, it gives CASRWTDNSPLHF.

CDR3 nucleotides: TGTGCCAGCAGCTTAGCGGGGGTCGGGGCCAACGTCCTGACTTTC. Translating gives CASSLAGVGANVLTF. The chain uses TRBV7-9 and TRBJ2-6; either TRBD1 or TRBD2 may supply D (5 bases each). The germline gives CDR1 SEHNR, CDR2 FQNEAQ (reference sequence). Trimming stripped 0 bases from V and 4 bases from J, with 7 bases between. The CDR3 contains 15 residues.

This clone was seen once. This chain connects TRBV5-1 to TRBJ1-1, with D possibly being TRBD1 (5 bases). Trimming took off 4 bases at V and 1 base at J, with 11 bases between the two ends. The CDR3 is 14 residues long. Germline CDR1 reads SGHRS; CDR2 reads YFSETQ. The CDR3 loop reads CASSPGPSNTEAFF. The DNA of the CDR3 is TGCGCCAGCAGCCCGGGACCGTCGAACACTGAAGCTTTCTTT.

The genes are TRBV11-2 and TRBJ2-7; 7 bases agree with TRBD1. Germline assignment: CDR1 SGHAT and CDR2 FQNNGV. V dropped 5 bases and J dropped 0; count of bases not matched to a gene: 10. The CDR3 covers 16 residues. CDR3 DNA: TGTGCCAGCAGCCCACTCCGCCGGGACAGCTCCTACGAGCAGTACTTC. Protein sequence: CASSPLRRDSSYEQYF. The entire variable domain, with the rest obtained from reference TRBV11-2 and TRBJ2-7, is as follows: EAGVAQSPRYKIIEKRQSVAFWCNPISGHATLYWYQQILGQGPKLLIQFQNNGVVDDSQLPKDRFSAERLKGVDSTLKIQPAKLEDSAVYLCASSPLRRDSSYEQYFGPGTRLTVT.

The CDR3 nucleotides are TGTGCCAGCAGCTTGCCCCTGTACACAGATACGCAGTATTTT. Its protein is CASSLPLYTDTQYF. V usage is TRBV5-4 and J usage is TRBJ2-3, with D unclear. CDR3 length equals 14 residues. Trimming cost V 1 base and J 2 bases, with 8 bases left between them. Germline CDR1 is SGHNT and CDR2 is YYREEE (reference sequence).

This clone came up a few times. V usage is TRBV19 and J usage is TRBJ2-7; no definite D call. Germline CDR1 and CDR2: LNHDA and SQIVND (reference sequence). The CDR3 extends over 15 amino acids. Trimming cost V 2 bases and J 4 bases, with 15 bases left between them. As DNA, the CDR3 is TGTGCCAGTAGTATAAGCGAAGCCCCGCGATACGAGCAGTACTTC. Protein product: CASSISEAPRYEQYF. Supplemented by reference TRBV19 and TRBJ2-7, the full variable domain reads DGGITQSPKYLFRKEGQNVTLSCEQNLNHDAMYWYRQDPGQGLRLIYYSQIVNDFQKGDIAEGYSVSREKKESFPLTVTSAQKNPTAFYLCASSISEAPRYEQYFGPGTRLTVT.

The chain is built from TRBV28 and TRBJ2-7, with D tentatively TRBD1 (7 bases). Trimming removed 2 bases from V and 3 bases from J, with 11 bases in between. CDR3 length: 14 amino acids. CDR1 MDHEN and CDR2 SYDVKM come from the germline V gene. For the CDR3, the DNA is TGTGCCAGCAGTTTACAGGGGGAGGACTACGAGCAGTACTTC. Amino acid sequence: CASSLQGEDYEQYF. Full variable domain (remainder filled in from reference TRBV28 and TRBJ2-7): DVKVTQSSRYLVKRTGEKVFLECVQDMDHENMFWYRQDPGLGLRLIYFSYDVKMKEKGDIPEGYSVSREKKERFSLILESASTNQTSMYLCASSLQGEDYEQYFGPGTRLTVT.

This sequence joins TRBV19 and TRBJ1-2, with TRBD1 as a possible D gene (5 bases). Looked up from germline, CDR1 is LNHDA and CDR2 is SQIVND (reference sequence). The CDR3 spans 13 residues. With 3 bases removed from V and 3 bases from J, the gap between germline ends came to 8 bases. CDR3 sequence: CASSMGLYYGYTF. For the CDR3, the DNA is TGTGCCAGTAGTATGGGGCTCTACTATGGCTACACCTTC.